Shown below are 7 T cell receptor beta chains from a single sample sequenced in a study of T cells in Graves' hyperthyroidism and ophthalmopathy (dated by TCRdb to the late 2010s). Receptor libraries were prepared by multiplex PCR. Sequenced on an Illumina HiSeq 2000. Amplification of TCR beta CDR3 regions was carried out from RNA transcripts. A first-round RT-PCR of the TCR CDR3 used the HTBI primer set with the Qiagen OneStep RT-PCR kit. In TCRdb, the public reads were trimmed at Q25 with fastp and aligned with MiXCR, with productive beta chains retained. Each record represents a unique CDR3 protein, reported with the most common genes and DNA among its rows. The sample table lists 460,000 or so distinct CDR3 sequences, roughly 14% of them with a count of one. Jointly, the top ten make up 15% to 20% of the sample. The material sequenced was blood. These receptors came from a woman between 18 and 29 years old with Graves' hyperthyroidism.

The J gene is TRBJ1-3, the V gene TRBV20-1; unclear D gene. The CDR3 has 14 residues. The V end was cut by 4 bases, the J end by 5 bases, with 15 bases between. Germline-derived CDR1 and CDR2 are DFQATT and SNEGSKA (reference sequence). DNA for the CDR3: TGCAGTGCTATTCCCATCTCCTGGAGAAACACCATATATTTT. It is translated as CSAIPISWRNTIYF.

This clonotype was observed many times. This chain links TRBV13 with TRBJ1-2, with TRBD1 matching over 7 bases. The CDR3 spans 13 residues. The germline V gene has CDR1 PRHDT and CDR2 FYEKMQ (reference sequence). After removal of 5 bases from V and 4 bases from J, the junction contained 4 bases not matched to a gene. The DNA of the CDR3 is TGTGCCAGCAGCGACCGGGACAGCTATGGCTACACCTTC. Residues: CASSDRDSYGYTF.

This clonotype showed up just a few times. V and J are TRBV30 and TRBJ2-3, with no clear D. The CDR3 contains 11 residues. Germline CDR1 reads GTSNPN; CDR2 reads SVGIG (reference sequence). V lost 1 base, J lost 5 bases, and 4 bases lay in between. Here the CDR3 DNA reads TGTGCCTGGAGTGAGGGAGATACGCAGTATTTT. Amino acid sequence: CAWSEGDTQYF.

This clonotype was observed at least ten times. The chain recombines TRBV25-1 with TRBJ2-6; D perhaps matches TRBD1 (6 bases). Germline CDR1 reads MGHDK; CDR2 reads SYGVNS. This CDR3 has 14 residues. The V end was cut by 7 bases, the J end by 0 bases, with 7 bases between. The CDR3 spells CASTGDSGANVLTF. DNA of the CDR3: TGTGCCAGCACAGGGGACTCTGGGGCCAACGTCCTGACTTTC. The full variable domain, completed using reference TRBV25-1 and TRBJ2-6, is EADIYQTPRYLVIGTGKKITLECSQTMGHDKMYWYQQDPGMELHLIHYSYGVNSTEKGDLSSESTVSRIRTEHFPLTLESARPSHTSQYLCASTGDSGANVLTFGAGSRLTVL.

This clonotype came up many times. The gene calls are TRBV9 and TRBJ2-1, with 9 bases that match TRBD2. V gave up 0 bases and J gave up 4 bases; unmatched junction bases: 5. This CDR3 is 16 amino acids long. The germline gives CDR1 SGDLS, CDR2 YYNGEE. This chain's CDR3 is CASSVVGTSLYNEQFF. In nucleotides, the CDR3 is TGTGCCAGCAGCGTAGTAGGGACTAGCCTTTACAATGAGCAGTTCTTC. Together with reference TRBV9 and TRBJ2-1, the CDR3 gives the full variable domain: DSGVTQTPKHLITATGQRVTLRCSPRSGDLSVYWYQQSLDQGLQFLIQYYNGEERAKGNILERFSAQQFPDLHSELNLSSLELGDSALYFCASSVVGTSLYNEQFFGPGTRLTVL.

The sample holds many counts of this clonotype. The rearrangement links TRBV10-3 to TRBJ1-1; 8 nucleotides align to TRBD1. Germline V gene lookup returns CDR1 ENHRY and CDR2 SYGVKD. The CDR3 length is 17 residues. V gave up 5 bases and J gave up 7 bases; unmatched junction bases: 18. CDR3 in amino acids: CAISTPGTGIPSGEAFF. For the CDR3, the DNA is TGTGCCATCAGTACACCCGGGACAGGAATCCCCAGTGGTGAAGCTTTCTTT.

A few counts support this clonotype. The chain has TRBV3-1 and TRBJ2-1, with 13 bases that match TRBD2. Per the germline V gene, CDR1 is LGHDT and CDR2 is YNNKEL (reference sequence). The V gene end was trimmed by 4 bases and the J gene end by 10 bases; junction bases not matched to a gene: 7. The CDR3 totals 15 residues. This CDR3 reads CASSLGLAGELEQFF. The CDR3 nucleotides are TGTGCCAGCAGCCTAGGACTAGCGGGAGAGTTAGAGCAGTTCTTC.